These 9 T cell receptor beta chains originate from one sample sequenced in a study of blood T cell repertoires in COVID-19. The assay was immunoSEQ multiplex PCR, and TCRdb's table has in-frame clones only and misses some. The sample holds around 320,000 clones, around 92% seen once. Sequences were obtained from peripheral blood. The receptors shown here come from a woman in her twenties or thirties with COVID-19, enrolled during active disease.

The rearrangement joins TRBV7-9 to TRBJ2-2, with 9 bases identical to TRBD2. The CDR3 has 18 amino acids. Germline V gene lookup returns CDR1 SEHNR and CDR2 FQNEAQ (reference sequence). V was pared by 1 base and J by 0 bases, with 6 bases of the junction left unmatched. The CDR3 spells CASSLGLAGNANTGELFF. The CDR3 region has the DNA TGTGCCAGCAGCTTAGGGCTAGCGGGGAACGCGAACACCGGGGAGCTGTTTTTT.

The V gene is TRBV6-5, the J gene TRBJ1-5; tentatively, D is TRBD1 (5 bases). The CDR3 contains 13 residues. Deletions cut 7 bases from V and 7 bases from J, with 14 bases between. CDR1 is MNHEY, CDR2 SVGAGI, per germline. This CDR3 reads CASMGGASQPQHF. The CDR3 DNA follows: TGTGCCAGCATGGGGGGAGCCAGCCAGCCCCAGCATTTT.

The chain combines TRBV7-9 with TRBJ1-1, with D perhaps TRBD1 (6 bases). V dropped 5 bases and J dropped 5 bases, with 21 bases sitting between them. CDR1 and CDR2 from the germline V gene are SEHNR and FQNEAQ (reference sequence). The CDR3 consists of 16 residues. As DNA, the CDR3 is TGTGCCAGCAGCCCAGGGGCCTCCCGGGGATGGACTGAAGCTTTCTTT. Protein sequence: CASSPGASRGWTEAFF.

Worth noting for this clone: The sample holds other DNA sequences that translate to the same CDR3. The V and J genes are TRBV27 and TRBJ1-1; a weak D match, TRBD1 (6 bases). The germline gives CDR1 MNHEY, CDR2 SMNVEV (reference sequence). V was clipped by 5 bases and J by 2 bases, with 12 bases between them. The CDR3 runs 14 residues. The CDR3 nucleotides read TGTGCCAGCAGTATAGGGGGGGGAAACACTGAAGCTTTCTTT. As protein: CASSIGGGNTEAFF.

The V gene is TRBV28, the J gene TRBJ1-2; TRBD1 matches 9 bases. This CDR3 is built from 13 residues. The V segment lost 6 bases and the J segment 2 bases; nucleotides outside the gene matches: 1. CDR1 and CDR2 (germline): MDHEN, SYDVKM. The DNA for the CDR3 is TGTGCCAGCAGAGGACAGGGGAACTATGGCTACACCTTC. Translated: CASRGQGNYGYTF.

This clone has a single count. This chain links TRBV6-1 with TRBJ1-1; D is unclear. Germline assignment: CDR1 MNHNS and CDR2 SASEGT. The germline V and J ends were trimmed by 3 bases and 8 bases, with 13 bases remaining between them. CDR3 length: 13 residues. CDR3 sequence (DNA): TGTGCCAGCAGTGAGAGGGCCTCTCGGGAAGCTTTCTTT. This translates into CASSERASREAFF.

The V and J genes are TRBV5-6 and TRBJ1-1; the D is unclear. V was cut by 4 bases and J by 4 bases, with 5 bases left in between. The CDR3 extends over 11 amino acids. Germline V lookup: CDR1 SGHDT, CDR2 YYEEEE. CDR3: CASSVSTEAFF. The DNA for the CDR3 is TGTGCCAGCAGCGTATCCACTGAAGCTTTCTTT.

The DNA of the CDR3 is TGTGCCAGCAGCCAAGATACAGGAAGGAGCTCACCCCTCCACTTT. Amino acid sequence: CASSQDTGRSSPLHF. The J gene is TRBJ1-6, the V gene TRBV14; perhaps TRBD1 as D (5 bases). V shed 0 bases and J shed 10 bases, with 13 bases lying between them. Germline V gene sequence: CDR1 SGHDN, CDR2 FVKESK. CDR3 length: 15 residues.

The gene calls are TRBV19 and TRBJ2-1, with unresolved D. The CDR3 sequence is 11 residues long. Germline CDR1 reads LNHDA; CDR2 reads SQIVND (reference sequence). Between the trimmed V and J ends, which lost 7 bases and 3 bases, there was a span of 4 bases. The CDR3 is CASTGYNEQFF. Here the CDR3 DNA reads TGTGCCAGTACAGGCTACAATGAGCAGTTCTTC. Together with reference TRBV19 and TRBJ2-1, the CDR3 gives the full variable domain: DGGITQSPKYLFRKEGQNVTLSCEQNLNHDAMYWYRQDPGQGLRLIYYSQIVNDFQKGDIAEGYSVSREKKESFPLTVTSAQKNPTAFYLCASTGYNEQFFGPGTRLTVL.